This T cell receptor (beta chain) was sequenced in a study of T cell responses to AZD1222 COVID-19 vaccine. General study points: Clonal diversity was possibly underestimated, and the donors were mostly white British, with more females. Among AZD1222 vaccinees, only 5 to 7 were seropositive at baseline. Repertoires in all cases were sampled only once the peak T cell response had passed.

V was shortened by 4 bases and J by 8 bases, with 19 bases between the two germline ends. CDR1 and CDR2 (germline): SGDLS, YYNGEE. This CDR3 is built from 16 residues. With regard to this clone: The antigen is unknown.

Clones were read by immunoSEQ multiplex PCR, and TCRdb kept only the in-frame ones, dropping some. The table lists tens of thousands of clones, 89% of them singletons. The sequence was obtained from an adult in good health. The chain employs TRBV9 and TRBJ1-6, with no clear D. The starting material was peripheral blood, obtained on day 0 of AZD1222 vaccination. The CDR3, as DNA: TGTGCCAGCAGCCTAGGAGGCCTCCCGGGAGATTCACCCCTCCACTTT. Translating gives CASSLGGLPGDSPLHF.